These 3 T cell receptor beta chains share one sample of origin, sequenced in a study of T cell responses to AZD1222 COVID-19 vaccine. Clones were sequenced by immunoSEQ multiplex PCR, and TCRdb holds only the in-frame ones, with some missing. The table lists tens of thousands of clones, approximately 91% of them singletons. Sequences were derived from peripheral blood, sampled on day 0 of AZD1222 vaccination. Receptor source: an adult in good health.

The gene calls are TRBV28 and TRBJ2-2, with 12 bases lining up with TRBD2. The CDR3 runs to 17 residues. V lost 3 bases and J lost 5; bases outside the gene matches: 7. The V gene's germline CDR1 is MDHEN and CDR2 SYDVKM. CDR3 residues: CASSFQTSGRGTGELFF. The DNA of the CDR3 is TGTGCCAGCAGTTTCCAGACTAGCGGGAGAGGGACCGGGGAGCTGTTTTTT. The full variable domain, rest sourced from reference TRBV28 and TRBJ2-2, is DVKVTQSSRYLVKRTGEKVFLECVQDMDHENMFWYRQDPGLGLRLIYFSYDVKMKEKGDIPEGYSVSREKKERFSLILESASTNQTSMYLCASSFQTSGRGTGELFFGEGSRLTVL.

The chain couples TRBV5-1 to TRBJ2-7; D is uncertain. The CDR3 consists of 14 residues. Trimming took 4 bases from V and 5 from J, leaving 16 bases between them. Per the germline V gene, CDR1 is SGHRS and CDR2 is YFSETQ. The CDR3 region has the DNA TGCGCCAGCAGCCCGGCTGCACTGGACCACGAGCAGTACTTC. This gives the protein CASSPAALDHEQYF.

The rearrangement joins TRBV28 to TRBJ2-7, with D tentatively TRBD1 or TRBD2 (5 bases each). This CDR3 contains 13 residues. V lost 1 base to trimming and J lost 7 bases, with 11 bases between them. Germline V gene lookup returns CDR1 MDHEN and CDR2 SYDVKM. CDR3 in DNA: TGTGCCAGCAGTTTATCGGGGCTGCAAGAGCAGTACTTC. This codes for CASSLSGLQEQYF.